Ten or more counts support the clone carrying this TCR beta chain. The sample carries other DNA sequences with the same CDR3. The sequencing template was cDNA reverse transcribed from extracted RNA. Only in-frame clones appear in the TCRdb table, and some are missing; sequencing was by immunoSEQ multiplex PCR. The table lists over 70,000 clones, approximately 70% of them singletons. The entry originates in a study of CD8+ T cells in alopecia areata. Study details: Each of the treated patients was given oral tofacitinib, 5 to 10 mg twice daily, for moderate-to-severe alopecia areata.

This CDR3 comprises 13 residues. V was cut by 2 bases and J by 2 bases, with 8 bases left in between. Germline lookup yields CDR1 SGHRS and CDR2 YFSETQ. The treatment is: oral pan-JAK inhibitor, 5-10 mg twice daily. V usage is TRBV5-1 and J usage is TRBJ2-7; no clear D. The receptor was isolated from a human donor with alopecia areata. The sample consisted of CD8+ T cells sorted from blood, taken at week 24, from a patient treated with tofacitinib. The CDR3 reads CASSLGSPYEQYF. The CDR3 DNA follows: TGCGCCAGCAGCTTAGGTTCCCCCTACGAGCAGTACTTC.